The present T cell receptor beta chain was sequenced within a study of control samples from healthy donors and cancer patients. Germline values: CDR1 SGDLS, CDR2 YYNGEE. This CDR3 has 14 amino acids. V was pared by 2 bases and J by 3 bases, with 11 bases between. Only in-frame clones appear in the TCRdb table, and some are missing; sequencing was by immunoSEQ multiplex PCR. The data contain some 170,000 clones, around 94% of them seen just once; the ten biggest clones take up roughly 15%. Sequencing was carried out using PBMCs. This sequence originates from a man aged 55 to 70 with colorectal cancer. The chain carries TRBV9 and TRBJ1-1; weak D call: TRBD1 (6 bases). CDR3 sequence reads: CASSVRRGDTEAFF. In nucleotides, the CDR3 is TGTGCCAGCAGCGTGCGCAGGGGTGACACTGAAGCTTTCTTT.